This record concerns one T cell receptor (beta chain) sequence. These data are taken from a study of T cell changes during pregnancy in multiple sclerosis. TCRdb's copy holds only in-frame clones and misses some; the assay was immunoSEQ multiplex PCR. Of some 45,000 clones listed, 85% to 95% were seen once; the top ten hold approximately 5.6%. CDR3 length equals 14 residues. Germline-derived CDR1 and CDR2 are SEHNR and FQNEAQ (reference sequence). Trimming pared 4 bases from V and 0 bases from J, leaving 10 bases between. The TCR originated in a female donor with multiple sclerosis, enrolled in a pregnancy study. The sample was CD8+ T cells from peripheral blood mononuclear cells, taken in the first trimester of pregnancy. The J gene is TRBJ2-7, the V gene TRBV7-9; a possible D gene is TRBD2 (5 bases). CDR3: CASSSDSPSYEQYF. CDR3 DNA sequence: TGTGCCAGCAGCTCGGACTCCCCCTCCTACGAGCAGTACTTC.